This TCR beta chain was captured in a study of early T cells in non-severe SARS-CoV-2 infection. Study findings and constraints: There was a bias toward anti-spike CD8 responses in VDJdb matching, which missed private and CD4 specificities.

Trimming took 0 bases from V and 10 from J, leaving 10 bases between them. The length of the CDR3 is 14 residues. Looked up from germline, CDR1 is MRHNA and CDR2 is SNTAGT. Individual cDNA molecules were tagged with unique molecular identifiers. TCRdb re-called the 5' RACE reads with MiXCR, one entry per CDR3 protein. The data hold tens of thousands of distinct CDR3 sequences, with 7.5% to 9% observed a single time. This clonotype was seen many times. Its antigen remains unknown. V and J are TRBV6-4 and TRBJ1-6, with D possibly TRBD1 on 5 matching bases. Source: whole blood, taken at baseline. The sequence came from an adult who was a healthcare worker with PCR-confirmed SARS-CoV-2 infection or an uninfected control (not recorded which). The CDR3 sequence is CASSDSRVGSPLHF. DNA of the CDR3: TGTGCCAGCAGTGACTCCAGGGTTGGCTCACCCCTCCACTTT.